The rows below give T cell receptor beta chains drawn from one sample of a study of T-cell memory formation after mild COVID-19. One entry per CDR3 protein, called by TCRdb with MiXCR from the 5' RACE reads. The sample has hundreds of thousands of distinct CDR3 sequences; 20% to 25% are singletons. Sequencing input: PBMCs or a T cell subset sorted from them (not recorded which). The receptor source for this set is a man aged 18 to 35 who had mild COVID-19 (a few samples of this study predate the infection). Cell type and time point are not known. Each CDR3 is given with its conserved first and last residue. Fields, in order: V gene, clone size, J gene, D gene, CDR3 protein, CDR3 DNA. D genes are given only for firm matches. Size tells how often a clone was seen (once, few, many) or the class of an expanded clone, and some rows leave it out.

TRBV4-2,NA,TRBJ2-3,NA,CASSPERVSTDTQYF,TGTGCCAGCAGCCCGGAGCGGGTGAGCACAGATACGCAGTATTTT
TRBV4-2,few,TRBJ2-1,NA,CASSQEGGGTYNEQFF,TGTGCCAGCAGCCAAGAGGGCGGGGGCACTTACAATGAGCAGTTCTTC
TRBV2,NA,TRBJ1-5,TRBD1,CASRETGGRNQPQHF,TGTGCCAGCAGGGAGACAGGGGGACGGAATCAGCCCCAGCATTTT
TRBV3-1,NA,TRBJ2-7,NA,CASSQDLVRSYEQYF,TGTGCCAGCAGCCAAGATCTGGTGAGAAGCTACGAGCAGTACTTC
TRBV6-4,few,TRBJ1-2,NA,CASEKGTAFWGYTF,TGTGCCAGCGAAAAGGGGACGGCCTTTTGGGGCTACACCTTC
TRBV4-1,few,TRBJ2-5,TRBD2,CASSPGTSGGVGETQYF,TGCGCCAGCAGCCCAGGGACTAGCGGGGGGGTAGGAGAGACCCAGTACTTC
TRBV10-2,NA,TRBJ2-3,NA,CASSGLYTSTDTQYF,TGCGCCAGCAGTGGACTATACACTAGCACAGATACGCAGTATTTT
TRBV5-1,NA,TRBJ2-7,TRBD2,CASSFTSGDNEQYF,TGCGCCAGCAGCTTTACTAGCGGGGATAACGAGCAGTACTTC
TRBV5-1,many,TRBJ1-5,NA,CASSLGLSNQPQHF,TGCGCCAGCAGCTTGGGGCTTTCCAATCAGCCCCAGCATTTT
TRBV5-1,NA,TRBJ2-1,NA,CASSPYLSGPAGKSF,TGCGCCAGCAGCCCCTACCTGTCAGGGCCCGCGGGTAAGTCCTTC
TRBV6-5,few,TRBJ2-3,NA,CASSPREVGTDTQYF,TGTGCCAGCAGCCCGAGGGAAGTGGGCACAGATACGCAGTATTTT
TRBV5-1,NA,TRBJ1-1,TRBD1,CASSLGTGAPNTEAFF,TGCGCCAGCAGCTTAGGGACAGGGGCACCGAACACTGAAGCTTTCTTT
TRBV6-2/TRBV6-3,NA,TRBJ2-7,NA,CASSSSRTVFGEQYF,TGTGCCAGCAGCTCCAGTAGGACTGTCTTTGGCGAGCAGTACTTC
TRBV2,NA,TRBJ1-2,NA,CASKPGPNYGYTF,TGTGCCAGCAAACCGGGTCCTAACTATGGCTACACCTTC
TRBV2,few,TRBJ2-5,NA,CASSVGSSQETQYF,TGTGCCAGCAGTGTGGGCAGTAGCCAAGAGACCCAGTACTTC
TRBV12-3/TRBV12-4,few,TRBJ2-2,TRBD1,CASSPGQAAGELFF,TGTGCCAGCAGTCCGGGACAGGCGGCCGGGGAGCTGTTTTTT
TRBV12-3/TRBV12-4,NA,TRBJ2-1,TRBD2,CASSRLANLNEQFF,TGTGCCAGCAGTAGACTAGCGAACCTCAATGAGCAGTTCTTC
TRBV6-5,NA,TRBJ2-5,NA,CASSYVWTDAAETQYF,TGTGCCAGCAGTTACGTATGGACAGACGCGGCGGAGACCCAGTACTTC
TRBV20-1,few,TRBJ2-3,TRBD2,CSAWTSGLGTDTQYF,TGCAGTGCTTGGACTAGCGGTCTTGGCACAGATACGCAGTATTTT
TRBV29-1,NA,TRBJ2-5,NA,CSVDWLDSYEETQYF,TGCAGCGTTGATTGGCTGGATAGTTACGAAGAGACCCAGTACTTC
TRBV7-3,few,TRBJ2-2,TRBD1,CASSPTGGDTGELFF,TGTGCCAGCAGCCCCACAGGGGGCGACACCGGGGAGCTGTTTTTT
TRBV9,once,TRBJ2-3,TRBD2,CASSASGGITDTQYF,TGTGCCAGCAGCGCCAGCGGGGGGATCACAGATACGCAGTATTTT
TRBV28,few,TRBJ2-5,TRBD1,CASSNYDRVQETQYF,TGTGCCAGCAGTAACTATGACAGGGTACAAGAGACCCAGTACTTC
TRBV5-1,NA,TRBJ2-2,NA,CASSLSFGGKANTGELFF,TGCGCCAGCAGCTTGAGTTTCGGGGGCAAAGCGAACACCGGGGAGCTGTTTTTT
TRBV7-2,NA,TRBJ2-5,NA,CASRSTGTLTRETQYF,TGTGCCAGCAGGTCCACCGGGACTCTCACCAGAGAGACCCAGTACTTC
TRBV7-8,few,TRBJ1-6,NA,CASSLARGSNNSPLHF,TGTGCCAGCAGCTTAGCAAGGGGATCAAATAATTCACCCCTCCACTTT
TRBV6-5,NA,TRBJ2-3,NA,CASSYSPTGAADTQYF,TGTGCCAGCAGTTACTCGCCAACGGGGGCCGCAGATACGCAGTATTTT
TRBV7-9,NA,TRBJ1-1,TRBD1,CASRQGWGNTEAFF,TGTGCCAGCAGACAGGGGTGGGGGAACACTGAAGCTTTCTTT
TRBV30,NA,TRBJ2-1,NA,CAWSVGSNEQFF,TGTGCCTGGAGTGTAGGGTCCAATGAGCAGTTCTTC
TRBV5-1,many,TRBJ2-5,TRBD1,CASSLGQGETQYF,TGCGCCAGCAGCTTGGGACAGGGGGAGACCCAGTACTTC
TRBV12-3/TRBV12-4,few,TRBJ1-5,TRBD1,CASRDRLVESQPQHF,TGTGCCAGCAGGGACAGGCTGGTCGAAAGTCAGCCCCAGCATTTT
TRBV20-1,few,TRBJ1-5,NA,CSASDRLRQGGYNQPQHF,TGCAGTGCTAGCGACCGCCTCCGTCAAGGGGGTTACAATCAGCCCCAGCATTTT
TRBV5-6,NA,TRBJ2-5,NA,CASSFLQGETQYF,TGTGCCAGCAGCTTCCTCCAGGGGGAGACCCAGTACTTC
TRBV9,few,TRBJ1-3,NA,CASQRDSGNTIYF,TGTGCCAGCCAACGGGACTCTGGAAACACCATATATTTT
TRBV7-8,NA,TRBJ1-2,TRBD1,CASSKGTGNYGYTF,TGTGCCAGCAGCAAAGGGACAGGCAACTATGGCTACACCTTC
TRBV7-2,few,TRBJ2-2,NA,CASSRAVNTGELFF,TGTGCCAGCAGTCGGGCAGTGAACACCGGGGAGCTGTTTTTT
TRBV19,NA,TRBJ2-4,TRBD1,CASSMVRGNIQYF,TGTGCCAGTAGTATGGTCAGGGGGAACATTCAGTACTTC